The 32 T cell receptor beta chains reported below all come from one sample, sequenced in a study of T cell responses to AZD1222 COVID-19 vaccine. Using immunoSEQ multiplex PCR, the repertoire was profiled, and TCRdb retains in-frame clones only, with some absent. Of 77,000 or so clones listed, 70% to 90% are singletons. Sample: peripheral blood, taken on day 0 of AZD1222 vaccination. These receptors came from an adult in good health.

This clone has just one count. The V call is TRBV9, the J call TRBJ2-1; D perhaps matches TRBD2 (6 bases). The CDR3 is 13 residues long. V gave up 0 bases and J gave up 15 bases, with 16 bases separating them. Germline loops: CDR1 SGDLS, CDR2 YYNGEE. CDR3 protein: CASSVVPGAGLFF. The CDR3 region has the DNA TGTGCCAGCAGCGTAGTCCCGGGAGCCGGGCTGTTCTTC. Full variable domain (outside the CDR3, taken from reference TRBV9 and TRBJ2-1): DSGVTQTPKHLITATGQRVTLRCSPRSGDLSVYWYQQSLDQGLQFLIQYYNGEERAKGNILERFSAQQFPDLHSELNLSSLELGDSALYFCASSVVPGAGLFFGPGTRLTVL.

The chain has TRBV28 and TRBJ1-5; D uncertain. Germline values: CDR1 MDHEN, CDR2 SYDVKM. The CDR3 runs to 13 residues. V lost 5 bases and J 3 bases, leaving 8 bases between the germline ends. The CDR3 loop is CASSRFSNQPQHF. The CDR3, as DNA: TGTGCCAGCAGTCGATTTTCCAATCAGCCCCAGCATTTT.

CDR3 sequence (DNA): TGTGCCAGCCTCCCCCCGTGGCACTGGCCCACCGGGGAGCTGTTTTTT. Protein product: CASLPPWHWPTGELFF. The gene calls are TRBV11-3 and TRBJ2-2; D not certain. V lost 8 bases and J 4 bases, leaving 20 bases between the germline ends. In germline, CDR1 is SGHNT, CDR2 YENEEA. This CDR3 spans 16 amino acids.

The chain recombines TRBV9 with TRBJ1-2; 10 bases are a match to TRBD1. After removal of 3 bases from V and 3 bases from J, the junction contained 2 bases not matched to a gene. CDR3 length: 14 amino acids. The germline gives CDR1 SGDLS, CDR2 YYNGEE. The CDR3 coding sequence is TGTGCCAGCAGCGGACAGGGGGCCTACTATGGCTACACCTTC. Its translation: CASSGQGAYYGYTF.

A single count supports this clone. V gene TRBV20-1 combines with J gene TRBJ2-5; D ambiguous. This CDR3 contains 11 residues. V gave up 3 bases and J gave up 1 base, with 3 bases separating them. Germline lookup yields CDR1 DFQATT and CDR2 SNEGSKA (reference sequence). CDR3 region: CSARAQETQYF. In DNA, the CDR3 is TGCAGTGCTAGGGCCCAAGAGACCCAGTACTTC.

The CDR3 bases are TGCGCCAGCTCCCGGAACAGAGGAGAGACCCAGTACTTC. Protein sequence: CASSRNRGETQYF. This chain links TRBV10-2 with TRBJ2-5; D is unclear. The CDR3 extends over 13 amino acids. In germline, CDR1 is WSHSY, CDR2 SAAADI. V lost 8 bases and J 4 bases, leaving 14 bases between the germline ends.

This chain uses TRBV5-1 with TRBJ2-3; tentatively, D is TRBD2 (5 bases). Germline CDR1 is SGHRS and CDR2 is YFSETQ. There are 15 residues in the CDR3. V lost 0 bases, J lost 5 bases, and 13 bases lay in between. CDR3 in DNA: TGCGCCAGCAGCTTGGAGGTGGGAGCACGAGATACGCAGTATTTT. It specifies CASSLEVGARDTQYF.

This rearrangement joins TRBV6-5 to TRBJ2-3; D is ambiguous. V was clipped by 6 bases and J by 2 bases, with 9 bases between them. The V gene's germline CDR1 is MNHEY and CDR2 SVGAGI. The CDR3 extends over 13 amino acids. CDR3 nucleotides: TGTGCCAGCAGGCCAGAGGACACAGATACGCAGTATTTT. Protein: CASRPEDTDTQYF.

J is TRBJ2-1 and V is TRBV10-1; TRBD2 agrees at 10 bases. The CDR3 extends over 18 amino acids. The J segment lost 9 bases and the V segment lost 5 bases, leaving 19 bases of the junction unmatched. The germline V gene has CDR1 WNHNN and CDR2 SYGVQD (reference sequence). CDR3 amino acids: CASSPRSPGTSAAGEQFF. The CDR3 DNA reads as TGCGCCAGCAGTCCCCGCTCCCCCGGGACTAGCGCTGCGGGTGAGCAGTTCTTC.

The chain recombines TRBV7-3 with TRBJ2-1; D is undetermined. Germline loops: CDR1 SGHTA, CDR2 FQGTGA. The CDR3 extends over 13 amino acids. Trimming shortened V by 3 bases and J by 5 bases, and 8 bases separated the two germline ends. The DNA for the CDR3 is TGTGCCAGCAGCTTTATGCTACACAATGAGCAGTTCTTC. Amino acids: CASSFMLHNEQFF.

The rearrangement uses TRBV6-4 and TRBJ1-1; D might be TRBD1 (5 bases). V lost 4 bases and J lost 2, with 11 bases in between. Germline CDR1 reads MRHNA; CDR2 reads SNTAGT. The CDR3 loop spans 14 amino acids. CDR3 DNA sequence: TGTGCCAGCAGTGCGGTACAGGAAAACACTGAAGCTTTCTTT. Translated: CASSAVQENTEAFF.

The chain employs TRBV6-6 and TRBJ1-6; TRBD1 agrees at 9 bases. The J segment lost 9 bases and the V segment lost 7 bases, leaving 10 bases of the junction unmatched. The CDR3 runs to 15 residues. The germline V gene encodes CDR1 MNHNY and CDR2 SVGAGI (reference sequence). This CDR3 reads CASTLQGQGFSPLHF. In DNA, the CDR3 is TGTGCCAGCACTCTCCAGGGACAGGGCTTTTCACCCCTCCACTTT.

The V call is TRBV28, the J call TRBJ2-1, with D tentatively TRBD1 (6 bases). Deletions cut 2 bases from V and 9 bases from J, with 20 bases between. There are 16 residues in the CDR3. Germline V gene data show CDR1 as MDHEN and CDR2 as SYDVKM. In DNA form, the CDR3 reads TGTGCCAGCAGTTTAGGGAGCAGGGGTGGCCGTGGTGAGCAGTTCTTC. This codes for CASSLGSRGGRGEQFF.

The chain combines TRBV5-5 with TRBJ2-7; D call uncertain. The CDR3 runs 14 residues. Between the trimmed V and J ends, which lost 1 base and 0 bases, there was a span of 8 bases. Germline-derived CDR1 and CDR2 are SGHKS and YYEKEE (reference sequence). DNA for the CDR3: TGTGCCAGCAGCTTGTCAGAGAACTCCTACGAGCAGTACTTC. Translating it yields CASSLSENSYEQYF. Full variable domain (missing parts from reference TRBV5-5 and TRBJ2-7): DAGVTQSPTHLIKTRGQQVTLRCSPISGHKSVSWYQQVLGQGPQFIFQYYEKEERGRGNFPDRFSARQFPNYSSELNVNALLLGDSALYLCASSLSENSYEQYFGPGTRLTVT.

The chain has TRBV5-4 and TRBJ1-6; D not resolved. V lost 2 bases, J lost 0 bases, and 6 bases lay in between. The CDR3 extends over 15 amino acids. Germline V gives CDR1 SGHNT, CDR2 YYREEE (reference sequence). The DNA for the CDR3 is TGTGCCAGCAGCTTAGTGAGCTCCTATAATTCACCCCTCCACTTT. It specifies CASSLVSSYNSPLHF.

This sequence joins TRBV7-9 and TRBJ1-5, with D unclear. CDR3 size: 13 residues. Trimming stripped 1 base from V and 7 bases from J, with 8 bases between. CDR1 SEHNR and CDR2 FQNEAQ come from the germline V gene (reference sequence). The CDR3 DNA sequence: TGTGCCAGCAGCTTAGGGTCGGGGCAGCCCCAGCATTTT. Translated, it gives CASSLGSGQPQHF.

This chain joins TRBV6-5 and TRBJ1-5; D may be TRBD1 (6 bases). This CDR3 comprises 15 residues. Germline lookup yields CDR1 MNHEY and CDR2 SVGAGI. Trimming cost V 6 bases and J 4 bases, with 16 bases left between them. CDR3 sequence reads: CASRGPGQGNQPQHF. For the CDR3, the DNA is TGTGCCAGCAGAGGCCCTGGGCAGGGGAATCAGCCCCAGCATTTT.

The gene calls are TRBV10-3 and TRBJ2-7, with TRBD1 matching 8 bases. The V gene's germline CDR1 is ENHRY and CDR2 SYGVKD. V shed 6 bases, J shed 2 bases, and the junction held 12 bases outside the gene matches. This CDR3 is 16 amino acids long. The chain's CDR3 is CAIRGSPGQETYEQYF. The CDR3 DNA reads TGTGCCATCAGAGGAAGTCCGGGACAGGAGACCTACGAGCAGTACTTC.

This rearrangement joins TRBV11-2 to TRBJ1-6; 10 bases fit TRBD1. The germline V gene has CDR1 SGHAT and CDR2 FQNNGV. This CDR3 comprises 14 residues. J lost 10 bases, V lost 4 bases, and 4 bases had no gene match. In DNA, the CDR3 is TGTGCCAGCAGCTCCGGGACAGGGGTCTCACCCCTCCACTTT. Amino acids: CASSSGTGVSPLHF.

This chain connects TRBV28 to TRBJ2-2, with 9 bases that match TRBD2. The CDR3 spans 15 residues. The J segment lost 6 bases and the V segment lost 6 bases, leaving 8 bases of the junction unmatched. Germline V CDR1 and CDR2: MDHEN, SYDVKM. This CDR3 is CASRQGLAMSGELFF. CDR3 nucleotides: TGTGCCAGCAGACAGGGACTAGCAATGTCCGGGGAGCTGTTTTTT.

The genes are TRBV2 and TRBJ2-7; 11 bases are a match to TRBD1. This CDR3 region has 14 residues. Trimming at V came to 6 bases and at J to 0 bases, leaving 1 base not matched to a gene. The germline V gene has CDR1 SNHLY and CDR2 FYNNEI. The CDR3 coding sequence is TGTGCCAGCAGGGGACAGGGGGTCTCCTACGAGCAGTACTTC. Translated: CASRGQGVSYEQYF.

The V gene is TRBV10-3, the J gene TRBJ2-2, with D tentatively TRBD1 or TRBD2 (6 bases each). Trimming took off 0 bases at V and 0 bases at J, with 8 bases between the two ends. Germline V lookup: CDR1 ENHRY, CDR2 SYGVKD. This CDR3 spans 16 amino acids. For the CDR3, the DNA is TGTGCCATCAGTGAGTCGGGGGGCGCGAACACCGGGGAGCTGTTTTTT. Residues: CAISESGGANTGELFF.

The chain has TRBV6-5 and TRBJ1-2; D call uncertain. Trimming took 11 bases from V and 0 from J, leaving 16 bases between them. The CDR3 runs to 14 residues. Germline V gene data show CDR1 as MNHEY and CDR2 as SVGAGI. As DNA, the CDR3 is TGTGCCGTATGGGCCGGAGGGACTAACTATGGCTACACCTTC. This gives the protein CAVWAGGTNYGYTF.

The chain recombines TRBV6-5 with TRBJ2-5; D ambiguous. Germline CDR1 MNHEY, CDR2 SVGAGI. V lost 2 bases and J 12 bases, leaving 13 bases between the germline ends. The CDR3 runs to 12 residues. CDR3 sequence: CASSYPAAREYF. CDR3 nucleotide sequence: TGTGCCAGCAGTTACCCGGCCGCCAGAGAGTACTTC.

V and J are TRBV27 and TRBJ2-3; unclear D gene. Germline V gene sequence: CDR1 MNHEY, CDR2 SMNVEV (reference sequence). This CDR3 comprises 13 residues. V was cut by 5 bases and J by 2 bases, with 8 bases left in between. CDR3 residues: CASSPPNTDTQYF. CDR3 nucleotide sequence: TGTGCCAGCAGTCCCCCAAACACAGATACGCAGTATTTT.

The chain recombines TRBV10-2 with TRBJ1-5, with no clear D. Between the trimmed V and J ends, which lost 7 bases and 0 bases, there was a span of 13 bases. Germline CDR1 WSHSY, CDR2 SAAADI. The length of the CDR3 is 15 residues. The DNA of the CDR3 is TGCGCCAGCATGGAGGGAAGTCATAGCAATCAGCCCCAGCATTTT. Translating it yields CASMEGSHSNQPQHF.

The chain couples TRBV7-6 to TRBJ2-1; D unresolved. The CDR3 runs 16 residues. V gave up 1 base and J gave up 6 bases, with 16 bases separating them. Germline lookup yields CDR1 SGHVS and CDR2 FNYEAQ. CDR3 coding DNA: TGTGCCAGCAGCTTAGATGACCCCTCAGTCGGCAATGAGCAGTTCTTC. Residues: CASSLDDPSVGNEQFF.

The chain joins TRBV3-1 (or the pseudogene TRBV3-2) to TRBJ1-6, with 9 nucleotides matching TRBD1. The CDR3 spans 16 residues. Trimming at V came to 0 bases and at J to 9 bases, leaving 6 bases not matched to a gene. Germline V gene data show CDR1 as LGHDT and CDR2 as YNNKEL (reference sequence). The CDR3 loop is CASSQDSLDRGSPLHF. As DNA, the CDR3 is TGTGCCAGCAGCCAAGATTCCTTGGACAGGGGTTCACCCCTCCACTTT.

The chain uses TRBV9 and TRBJ2-1; TRBD2 might be the D (5 bases). This CDR3 contains 18 residues. The ends were cut back, 0 bases at V and 8 bases at J, with 24 bases in the middle. Germline V gives CDR1 SGDLS, CDR2 YYNGEE. The CDR3: CASSVEFGVTQKSDEQFF. Written as DNA, the CDR3 is TGTGCCAGCAGCGTAGAATTCGGGGTCACTCAAAAATCGGATGAGCAGTTCTTC.

The V gene is TRBV9, the J gene TRBJ2-1; 9 bases fit TRBD1. CDR3 length: 16 amino acids. The germline V gene has CDR1 SGDLS and CDR2 YYNGEE. V was clipped by 2 bases and J by 7 bases; unmatched bases: 10. CDR3 in DNA: TGTGCCAGCAGCGTGAACCGGGACAGGGCTTTGAATGAGCAGTTCTTC. Translated, it gives CASSVNRDRALNEQFF.

The chain uses TRBV9 and TRBJ2-7; D tentatively reads TRBD1 or TRBD2 (5 bases each). V shed 3 bases and J shed 0 bases, with 13 bases lying between them. Germline lookup yields CDR1 SGDLS and CDR2 YYNGEE. The CDR3 has 15 residues. CDR3 sequence reads: CASSGPGTDSYEQYF. In DNA, the CDR3 is TGTGCCAGCAGCGGACCCGGGACGGACTCCTACGAGCAGTACTTC.

The chain is built from TRBV4-2 and TRBJ2-7, with 7 bases fitting TRBD2. CDR1 and CDR2 from the germline V gene are LGHNA and YNFKEQ. This CDR3 spans 16 amino acids. J gave up 1 base and V 1 base, and 7 bases lay outside the gene matches. CDR3 in amino acids: CASSQVGGVTSYEQYF. CDR3 nucleotide sequence: TGTGCCAGCAGCCAAGTTGGGGGGGTGACTTCCTACGAGCAGTACTTC.